Sequencing of this T cell receptor beta chain was carried out in a study of blood T cells in healthy people across ages. A second PCR of 7 to 11 cycles used a sample-barcoded 5' primer and a J-beta primer mix. TCRdb itself ran the 5' RACE reads through MiXCR, one entry per CDR3 protein. This sample carries 750,000 to 1,000,000 distinct CDR3 sequences, 25% to 35% of them seen once, and the ten largest clones take roughly 10%. Each sample yielded at least 6.5 million isolated PBMCs. The CDR3 is 15 residues long. CDR1 and CDR2 from the germline V gene are MNHEY and SMNVEV (reference sequence). V dropped 5 bases and J dropped 13 bases, with 24 bases sitting between them. These data are also associated with another study on T cells of mothers and their children. That study adds: From each mother came over 8.5 million TCR beta CDR3 reads, and from each child came 2.5 million to 3.5 million. Unrelated mother-child pairs always had slightly, but never significantly, lower normalized overlap than related pairs.

The TCR sequence derives from a woman between 40 and 50 years old in good health. The sample comprised blood. V gene TRBV27 combines with J gene TRBJ2-1; TRBD2 is a possible D gene (5 bases). CDR3 residues: CASSPIISGYSEQFF. CDR3 DNA sequence: TGTGCCAGCAGTCCAATAATCAGCGGCTACAGTGAACAGTTCTTC.